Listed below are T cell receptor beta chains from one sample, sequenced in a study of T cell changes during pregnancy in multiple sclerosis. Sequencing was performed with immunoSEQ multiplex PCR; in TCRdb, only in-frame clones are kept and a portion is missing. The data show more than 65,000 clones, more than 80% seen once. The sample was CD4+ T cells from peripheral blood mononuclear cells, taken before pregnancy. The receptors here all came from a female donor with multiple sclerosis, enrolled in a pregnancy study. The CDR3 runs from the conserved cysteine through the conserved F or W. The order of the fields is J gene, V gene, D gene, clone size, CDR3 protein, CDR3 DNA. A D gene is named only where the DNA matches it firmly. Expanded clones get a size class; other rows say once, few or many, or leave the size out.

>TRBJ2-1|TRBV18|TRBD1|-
CASSHDRENEQFF
TGTGCCAGCTCACATGACAGGGAAAATGAGCAGTTCTTC
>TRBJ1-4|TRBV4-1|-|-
CASSLTVAGEKLFF
TGCGCCAGCAGCCTTACAGTGGCCGGCGAAAAACTGTTTTTT
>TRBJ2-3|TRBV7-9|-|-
CASSSRRRPTTSSTDTQYF
TGTGCCAGCAGCTCCCGTAGGAGGCCGACAACCTCTAGCACAGATACGCAGTATTTT
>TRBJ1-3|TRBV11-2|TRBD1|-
CASSLVGTGGISGNTIYF
TGTGCCAGCAGCTTAGTCGGGACAGGGGGGATATCTGGAAACACCATATATTTT
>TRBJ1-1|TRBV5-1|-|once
CASSLPAGEGTEAFF
TGCGCCAGCAGCTTGCCGGCGGGCGAGGGAACTGAAGCTTTCTTT
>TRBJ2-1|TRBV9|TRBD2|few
CASSVDLAGGPYLFF
TGTGCCAGCAGCGTAGATCTAGCGGGGGGGCCGTATCTGTTCTTC
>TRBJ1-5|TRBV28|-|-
CASSSSTRTTIYSNQPQHF
TGTGCCAGCAGTTCCTCCACCAGGACAACTATCTATAGCAATCAGCCCCAGCATTTT
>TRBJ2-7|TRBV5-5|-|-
CASSTEFRVTGEQYF
TGTGCCAGCAGCACAGAATTCAGGGTCACGGGCGAGCAGTACTTC
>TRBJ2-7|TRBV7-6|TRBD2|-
CASSLAGGEQYF
TGTGCCAGCAGCTTAGCCGGGGGGGAGCAGTACTTC
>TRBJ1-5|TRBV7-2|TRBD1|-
CASSLTGNSNQPQHF
TGTGCCAGCAGCTTGACAGGGAATAGCAATCAGCCCCAGCATTTT
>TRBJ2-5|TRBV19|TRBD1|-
CASSIGGTGGETQYF
TGTGCCAGTAGTATAGGGGGTACAGGGGGAGAGACCCAGTACTTC
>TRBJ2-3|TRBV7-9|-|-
CASSPIPPGVASTDTQYF
TGTGCCAGCAGCCCCATCCCTCCTGGAGTAGCTAGCACAGATACGCAGTATTTT
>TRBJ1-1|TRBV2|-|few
CASSETELNTEAFF
TGTGCCAGCAGTGAGACGGAGCTGAACACTGAAGCTTTCTTT
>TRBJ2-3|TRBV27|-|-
CASSYGSGDTQYF
TGTGCCAGCAGTTACGGTAGCGGAGATACGCAGTATTTT
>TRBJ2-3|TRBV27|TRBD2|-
CASSYSGGLSNTQYF
TGTGCCAGCAGTTATAGCGGGGGGCTATCAAATACGCAGTATTTT
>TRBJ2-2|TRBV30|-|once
CAWSVVPQWNTGELFF
TGTGCCTGGAGTGTAGTCCCCCAGTGGAACACCGGGGAGCTGTTTTTT
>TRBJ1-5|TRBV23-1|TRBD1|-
CASSRGGPTGGNQPQHF
TGCGCCAGCAGTCGCGGCGGGCCAACAGGGGGCAATCAGCCCCAGCATTTT
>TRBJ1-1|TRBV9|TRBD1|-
CASSAAGTGAFF
TGTGCCAGCAGCGCGGCCGGGACAGGAGCTTTCTTT
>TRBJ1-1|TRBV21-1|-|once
CASSMTATERYTEAFF
TGTGCCAGCAGCATGACAGCGACAGAACGCTACACTGAAGCTTTCTTT
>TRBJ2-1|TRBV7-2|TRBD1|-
CASSSLGTGRNEQFF
TGTGCCAGCAGCTCCTTGGGGACAGGGCGTAATGAGCAGTTCTTC
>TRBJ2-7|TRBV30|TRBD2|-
CAWRARGLAAYEQYF
TGTGCCTGGAGAGCGAGGGGACTAGCGGCGTACGAGCAGTACTTC
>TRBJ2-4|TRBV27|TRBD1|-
CASSWTGGANIQYF
TGTGCCAGCAGTTGGACAGGGGGCGCAAACATTCAGTACTTC
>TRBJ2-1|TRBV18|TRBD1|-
CASSPVGGGVPSNEQFF
TGTGCCAGCTCACCGGTAGGGGGCGGAGTGCCGTCCAATGAGCAGTTCTTC
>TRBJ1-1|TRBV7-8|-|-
CASSQPQVEAFF
TGTGCCAGCAGCCAGCCGCAGGTTGAAGCTTTCTTT
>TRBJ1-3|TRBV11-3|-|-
CASSLGASSGNTIYF
TGTGCCAGCAGCTTGGGGGCCAGCTCTGGAAACACCATATATTTT
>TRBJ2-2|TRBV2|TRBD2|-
CASSSHGTSDGTGELFF
TGTGCCAGCAGTTCTCACGGGACTAGCGACGGCACCGGGGAGCTGTTTTTT
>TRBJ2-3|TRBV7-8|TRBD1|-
CASRLRWDSLDTQYF
TGTGCCAGCAGGCTTAGGTGGGACAGTCTAGATACGCAGTATTTT
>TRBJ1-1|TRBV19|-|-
CASTATGNTEAFF
TGTGCCAGTACCGCCACAGGTAACACTGAAGCTTTCTTT
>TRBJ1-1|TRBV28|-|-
CASQGRHPLEAFF
TGTGCCAGCCAGGGCAGGCACCCTCTTGAAGCTTTCTTT
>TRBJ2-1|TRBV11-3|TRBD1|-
CASSLGRTGSDEQFF
TGTGCCAGCAGCTTAGGGCGGACAGGCTCGGATGAGCAGTTCTTC
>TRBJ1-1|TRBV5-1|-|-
CASSLSGVNTEAFF
TGCGCCAGCAGCTTGTCAGGGGTGAACACTGAAGCTTTCTTT
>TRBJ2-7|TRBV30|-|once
CAWSAFGYEQYF
TGTGCCTGGTCGGCCTTCGGGTACGAGCAGTACTTC
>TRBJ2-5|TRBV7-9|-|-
CASSLDSLKETQYF
TGTGCCAGCAGCTTAGACTCCCTAAAAGAGACCCAGTACTTC
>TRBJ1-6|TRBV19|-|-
CASRPSGSNSPLHF
TGTGCCAGTAGGCCCTCAGGGTCTAATTCACCCCTCCACTTT
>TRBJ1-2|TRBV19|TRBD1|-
CASSIRQGRGYTF
TGTGCCAGTAGTATTCGACAGGGCAGAGGCTACACCTTC
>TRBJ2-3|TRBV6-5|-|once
CASSYYGLSTDTQYF
TGTGCCAGCAGTTACTACGGACTGAGCACAGATACGCAGTATTTT
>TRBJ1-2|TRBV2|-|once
CASSGDGGARGYTF
TGTGCCAGCAGTGGGGATGGAGGGGCGAGGGGCTACACCTTC
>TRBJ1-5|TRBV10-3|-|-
CAISESREHQPQHF
TGTGCCATCAGTGAGTCGAGGGAGCATCAGCCCCAGCATTTT
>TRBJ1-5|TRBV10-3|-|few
CAARVGDNQPQHF
TGTGCCGCGCGGGTGGGTGACAATCAGCCCCAGCATTTT
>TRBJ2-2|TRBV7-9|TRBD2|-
CASSLVMGLGRTGELFF
TGTGCCAGCAGCTTAGTAATGGGACTAGGGAGAACCGGGGAGCTGTTTTTT
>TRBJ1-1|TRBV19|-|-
CASSTSGSANTEAFF
TGTGCCAGTAGTACTTCAGGGTCGGCGAACACTGAAGCTTTCTTT
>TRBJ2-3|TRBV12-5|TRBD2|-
CASGRERETDTQYF
TGTGCTAGTGGTAGGGAGCGGGAGACAGATACGCAGTATTTT
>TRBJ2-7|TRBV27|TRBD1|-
CASSSPGQGAHEQYF
TGTGCCAGCAGTTCCCCGGGACAGGGGGCCCACGAGCAGTACTTC
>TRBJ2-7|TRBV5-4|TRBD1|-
CASSFRTGGPYEQYF
TGTGCCAGCAGCTTTCGGACAGGGGGTCCCTACGAGCAGTACTTC
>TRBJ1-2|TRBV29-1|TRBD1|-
CSVEATQGTNYGYTF
TGCAGCGTTGAAGCAACACAGGGGACTAACTATGGCTACACCTTC
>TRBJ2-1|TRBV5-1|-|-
CASSLVADNEQFF
TGCGCCAGCAGCTTGGTGGCAGACAATGAGCAGTTCTTC
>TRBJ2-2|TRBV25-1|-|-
CASSESVAKNTGELFF
TGTGCCAGCAGTGAATCCGTGGCCAAGAACACCGGGGAGCTGTTTTTT
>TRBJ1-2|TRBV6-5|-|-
CASKRGDYGYTF
TGTGCCAGCAAAAGGGGCGACTATGGCTACACCTTC
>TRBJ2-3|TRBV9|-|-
CASSLRPRGMADTQYF
TGTGCCAGCAGCCTCAGACCCCGAGGGATGGCAGATACGCAGTATTTT
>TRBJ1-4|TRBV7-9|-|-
CASTQGLGNEKLFF
TGTGCCAGCACCCAGGGGTTGGGTAATGAAAAACTGTTTTTT
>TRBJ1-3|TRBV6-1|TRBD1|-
CASSVDRGGNTIYF
TGTGCCAGCAGTGTCGACAGGGGAGGAAACACCATATATTTT
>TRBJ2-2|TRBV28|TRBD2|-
CASSPSGRALTGELFF
TGTGCCAGCAGCCCAAGCGGGAGGGCCCTTACCGGGGAGCTGTTTTTT
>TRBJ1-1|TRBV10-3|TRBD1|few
CAISELDRGLNTEAFF
TGTGCCATCAGTGAGCTAGACAGGGGGCTGAACACTGAAGCTTTCTTT